The source of this T cell receptor beta chain is a study of identifying expanded T cells in peripheral blood. General study results and limits: Technical replicates showed around 1.2 changed clones; two weeks roughly 15; four weeks 19. Clone count variance between approximately 2-week samples rose with total template count.

With regard to this clone: Its antigen remains unknown.

The CDR3 has 15 amino acids. V lost 4 bases to trimming and J lost 2 bases, with 16 bases between them. Germline V gene lookup returns CDR1 SGHTS and CDR2 YDEGEE. The assay was immunoSEQ multiplex PCR, and TCRdb's table has in-frame clones only and misses some. This table holds about 81,000 clones, roughly 84% found once. No infections or other immune events were documented during collection. V and J are TRBV5-8 and TRBJ2-7; TRBD2 might be the D (7 bases). This receptor was identified in a person aged 18-69 years in good health. Sequencing used blood. The CDR3 region has the DNA TGTGCCAGCAGCGGCCAGCGGGACATTGCCTACGAGCAGTACTTC. Protein: CASSGQRDIAYEQYF. The full variable domain, with the rest looked up from reference TRBV5-8 and TRBJ2-7, is EAGVTQSPTHLIKTRGQQATLRCSPISGHTSVYWYQQALGLGLQFLLWYDEGEERNRGNFPPRFSGRQFPNYSSELNVNALELEDSALYLCASSGQRDIAYEQYFGPGTRLTVT.